These 31 T cell receptor delta chains came from one sample sequenced in a study of gamma-delta T cells after stem cell transplantation. TCRdb re-analyzed the RT-PCR reads via CATT. The data hold roughly 2,800 delta-chain clones, with 3% to 3.5% observed a single time. The sequencing input was gamma-delta T cells. Receptors originate from a human donor. It is not recorded whose cells these are; they may come from a transplant donor.

This clone was counted only a few times. The chain joins TRDV2 to TRDJ1; 9 bases are shared with TRDD3. Germline CDR1 and CDR2: GEAIGNYY and EKD. The CDR3 loop spans 19 amino acids. Unmatched junction bases numbered 15, after V lost 2 bases and J lost 0 bases. CDR3 sequence reads: CACDRVPTGGDLDTDKLIF. The CDR3 DNA follows: TGTGCCTGTGACAGAGTCCCTACTGGGGGAGACCTTGACACCGATAAACTCATCTTT.

To note about this clone: A single base is all that separates this from a far larger clone, so a read error is likely. The sample has other DNA sequences that encode this CDR3 too. The V and J genes are TRDV2 and TRDJ3, with D unclear. The CDR3 runs to 19 residues. Germline CDR1 and CDR2: GEAIGNYY and EKD. The CDR3 DNA sequence: TGTGCCTGCGACACCGTACAGGTAGGTAGCGCCTGGGACACCCGACAGATGTTTTTC. Encoded protein: CACDTVQVGSAWDTRQMFF.

For this clone: The amino acid sequence in TCRdb belongs to a much larger clone and departs from this DNA's translation at residue 12, likely a sequencing read error; the sequence shown is translated from the DNA. The genes are TRDV2 and TRDJ1; 10 positions agree with TRDD3. Germline values: CDR1 GEAIGNYY, CDR2 EKD. This CDR3 comprises 18 residues. V dropped 3 bases and J dropped 3; count of bases not matched to a gene: 15. CDR3 sequence: CACDPLLTGDTQADKLIF. In nucleotides, the CDR3 is TGTGCCTGTGACCCTCTCTTGACGGGGGATACGCAGGCCGATAAACTCATCTTT.

A remark on this clone: A far larger clone is only one base removed, so a read error is likely. The identical CDR3 is also encoded by other nucleotide sequences in the sample. V is TRDV2 and J is TRDJ1; D is possibly TRDD3 (6 bases). Trimming cost V 0 bases and J 5 bases, with 15 bases left between them. The germline V gene has CDR1 GEAIGNYY and CDR2 EKD. The CDR3 runs to 15 residues. The CDR3 DNA reads TGTGCCTGTGACACCCTACTGGGTGGCACTGATAAACTCATCTTT. Translation gives CACDTLLGGTDKLIF.

This clone was detected a few times. The protein that TCRdb holds for this DNA derives from a much larger clone and differs from the translated DNA at residue 12, which likely indicates a read error; the protein shown here is translated from the DNA. The chain recombines TRDV2 with TRDJ1; 9 bases fit TRDD3. The CDR3 is 18 residues long. Germline V lookup: CDR1 GEAIGNYY, CDR2 EKD. Trimming at V came to 3 bases and at J to 4 bases, leaving 17 bases not matched to a gene. The CDR3 bases are TGTGCCTGTGACGCCGTACTGGGGGAAAGGATGCCGAACGATAAACTCATCTTT. Translation: CACDAVLGERMPNDKLIF.

As for this clone: TCRdb's protein for this DNA is that of a much larger clone and differs from the translation at residue 7, likely a read error; the protein shown is the DNA translation. The gene calls are TRDV1 and TRDJ2; 10 nucleotides align to TRDD3. The V segment lost 0 bases and the J segment 0 bases; nucleotides outside the gene matches: 16. The CDR3 extends over 22 amino acids. Germline values: CDR1 TSWWSYY, CDR2 QGS. CDR3 sequence: CALGELRDPWGIDPSLTAQLFF. In DNA, the CDR3 is TGTGCTCTTGGGGAACTCCGGGACCCCTGGGGGATAGACCCCTCTTTGACAGCACAACTCTTCTTT.

This clone was found many times. Only one base separates this from a far larger clonotype, so it likely reflects a read error. The sample contains more than one DNA sequence encoding this CDR3. The chain joins TRDV3 to TRDJ1; 9 nucleotides align to TRDD3. J gave up 0 bases and V 4 bases, and 18 bases lay outside the gene matches. The CDR3 has 18 amino acids. Germline loops: CDR1 TVYSNPD, CDR2 GDNSRS (reference sequence). The CDR3 bases are TGTGCCTGTCTCCTGCGGGGGATGGGGGATAACTACACCGATAAACTCATCTTT. It encodes CACLLRGMGDNYTDKLIF.

As concerns this clone: TCRdb assigns this DNA the protein of a much larger clone, which departs from its translation at residue 11; this likely reflects a read error, and the protein shown comes from translating the DNA. The CDR3 spells CALGEHGLPIPLRSDKLIF. The CDR3 DNA reads as TGTGCTCTTGGGGAACATGGCCTTCCTATCCCCCTACGTTCCGATAAACTCATCTTT. The V call is TRDV1, the J call TRDJ1; 8 bases are a match to TRDD2. Germline CDR1 reads TSWWSYY; CDR2 reads QGS. This CDR3 has 19 residues. V lost 1 base and J lost 3; bases outside the gene matches: 16.

For this clone: Germline is not matched at one junction end, which may reflect a read error. The V call is TRDV2, the J call TRDJ1; the D gene is possibly TRDD3 (5 bases). The CDR3 is 16 amino acids. Germline loops: CDR1 GEAIGNYY, CDR2 EKD. The DNA for the CDR3 is TGTGCCTGTGACACCGTTGGGGTCCCAGACATCGATAATCTCATCTTT. Amino acids: CACDTVGVPDIDNLIF.

A note on this clone: This likely came from a read error, as a far larger clone is one base away. This CDR3 is also generated by other DNA sequences in the sample. The V and J genes are TRDV2 and TRDJ1, with TRDD3 identical over 9 bases. The length of the CDR3 is 18 residues. The germline V gene encodes CDR1 GEAIGNYY and CDR2 EKD. J gave up 3 bases and V 3 bases, and 16 bases lay outside the gene matches. This CDR3 reads CACDPLLTGDTRADKLIF. In DNA form, the CDR3 reads TGTGCCTGTGACCCTCTCTTGACAGGGGATACGCGGGCCGATAAACTCATCTTT.

The chain is built from TRDV1 and TRDJ3, with 12 bases identical to TRDD3. V dropped 5 bases and J dropped 0; count of bases not matched to a gene: 17. Germline V gene data show CDR1 as TSWWSYY and CDR2 as QGS. There are 23 residues in the CDR3. CDR3 sequence: CALGPVVPGLGDTHSWDTRQMFF. In nucleotides, the CDR3 is TGTGCTCTTGGGCCCGTGGTGCCAGGACTGGGGGATACTCACTCCTGGGACACCCGACAGATGTTTTTC.

This clone is judged medium-sized. This rearrangement joins TRDV2 to TRDJ1; 8 bases line up with TRDD3. V shed 3 bases, J shed 1 base, and the junction held 21 bases outside the gene matches. Germline CDR1 reads GEAIGNYY; CDR2 reads EKD. The CDR3 has 20 amino acids. The CDR3 spells CACDPLVRTGGLKITDKLIF. For the CDR3, the DNA is TGTGCCTGTGACCCGCTCGTGCGTACTGGGGGCCTCAAGATCACCGATAAACTCATCTTT.

Judged by abundance, this clone is medium-sized. This chain links TRDV1 with TRDJ1, with 7 bases that match TRDD3. The CDR3 is 20 residues long. Per germline, CDR1 TSWWSYY and CDR2 QGS. V shed 2 bases and J 0 bases; nucleotides not matched to a gene: 18. CDR3 coding DNA: TGTGCTCTTGGGGAAAATGGACAAGGCTGGGGGTACCACTACACCGATAAACTCATCTTT. Its translation: CALGENGQGWGYHYTDKLIF.

In this sample, this clone is large (0.1 to 1%). At the DNA level, this CDR3 is encoded by other sequences in the same sample as well. The J gene is TRDJ1, the V gene TRDV2; TRDD3 agrees at 12 bases. The length of the CDR3 is 18 residues. CDR1 is GEAIGNYY, CDR2 EKD, per germline. The V gene end was trimmed by 3 bases and the J gene end by 9 bases; junction bases not matched to a gene: 19. As DNA, the CDR3 is TGTGCCTGTGACCCCGTCCAGGGCCTTTCTGGGGGATACGCCGAACTCATCTTT. It codes for CACDPVQGLSGGYAELIF.

Turning to this clone: Only one base separates this from a far larger clonotype, so it likely reflects a read error. Other DNA sequences of this sample code for an identical CDR3. The chain employs TRDV2 and TRDJ3, with D tentatively TRDD3 (5 bases). The CDR3 is 17 residues long. CDR1 is GEAIGNYY, CDR2 EKD, per germline. The CDR3 nucleotides read TGTGCCTGTGACACGTTGCTGGGACCCTGGGACACCCGACAGATGTTTTTT. Protein sequence: CACDTLLGPWDTRQMFF.

Remarks on this clone: Since a far larger clone is one base different, this is likely a read error. The chain carries TRDV2 and TRDJ1; weak D call: TRDD3 (6 bases). This CDR3 region has 21 residues. V was clipped by 0 bases and J by 3 bases, with 31 bases between them. Looked up from germline, CDR1 is GEAIGNYY and CDR2 is EKD. Written as DNA, the CDR3 is TGTGCCTGTGACACCGTCCCTGGTACTGGGACATACCCCCGGGGCGCCGATAAACTCATCTTT. It codes for CACDTVPGTGTYPRGADKLIF.

This clone was found a few times. A far larger clone is off by one base, so a read error is likely. This CDR3 is also generated by other DNA sequences in the sample. The chain employs TRDV1 and TRDJ1; 9 nucleotides match TRDD3. The germline V gene has CDR1 TSWWSYY and CDR2 QGS. This CDR3 has 19 amino acids. CDR3 DNA sequence: TGCGCTCTTGGGGAACCCGAGTACTGGGGGAAACCTTACACCGATAAACTCATCTTT. Protein product: CALGEPEYWGKPYTDKLIF.

As for this clone: This is likely an artifact of a read error, given a far larger clone one base away. Other DNA sequences from this sample encode an identical CDR3 as well. This chain links TRDV2 with TRDJ1; 12 nucleotides align to TRDD3. The CDR3 spans 18 residues. Germline lookup yields CDR1 GEAIGNYY and CDR2 EKD. For the CDR3, the DNA is TGCGCCTGTGACACCCTCCTACTGGGGGATACCTACACCGATAAACTCATCTTT. This encodes CACDTLLLGDTYTDKLIF.

This clone appeared a few times. With only one base between it and a far larger clone, this is likely a read error. Other DNA sequences of this sample code for an identical CDR3. The chain is built from TRDV2 and TRDJ1, with TRDD3 matching 7 bases. The trim removed 0 bases at V and 0 bases at J, leaving 12 bases unmatched. CDR3 length equals 18 residues. Germline CDR1 and CDR2: GEAIGNYY and EKD. The chain's CDR3 is CACDTVATGDPYTDKLIF. CDR3 DNA: TGTGCCTGTGACACCGTAGCGACTGGGGACCCGTACACCGATAAACTCATCTTT.

This clone has only a few counts. The likely explanation is a read error, given a far larger clone one base away. Within the sample, other DNA sequences also encode this same CDR3. For the CDR3, the DNA is TGTGCGTGTGACGGATTGGGGGACCCCCAGGGCGCCGATAAACTCATCTTT. Protein: CACDGLGDPQGADKLIF. The chain couples TRDV2 to TRDJ1; 7 bases line up with TRDD3. The CDR3 has 17 residues. CDR1 GEAIGNYY and CDR2 EKD come from the germline V gene.

Sample share makes this clone medium-sized. It differs at one base from a far larger clone, so likely a read error. The chain links TRDV3 to TRDJ1; 9 positions match TRDD3. Germline lookup yields CDR1 TVYSNPD and CDR2 GDNSRS (reference sequence). The length of the CDR3 is 18 residues. This CDR3 is CACLLRGMGDNYTDKFIF. The CDR3 DNA sequence: TGTGCCTGTCTCCTACGGGGGATGGGGGATAACTACACCGATAAATTCATCTTT.

This clone turned up a few times. The amino acid sequence in TCRdb belongs to a much larger clone and departs from this DNA's translation at residue 3, likely a sequencing read error; the sequence shown is translated from the DNA. The chain links TRDV2 to TRDJ1, with 11 bases identical to TRDD3. Germline V gene sequence: CDR1 GEAIGNYY, CDR2 EKD. The CDR3 is 18 residues long. The CDR3 spells CARDTVGLGDTSTDKLIF. DNA for the CDR3: TGTGCCCGTGACACCGTAGGGCTGGGGGATACTTCGACCGATAAACTCATCTTT.

This clone was counted between two and nine times. One base separates it from a far larger clone, so it is likely a read error. The same CDR3 arises from other DNA sequences in this sample as well. This chain uses TRDV2 with TRDJ1, with 8 nucleotides matching TRDD3. Germline CDR1 is GEAIGNYY and CDR2 is EKD. CDR3 size: 22 residues. The V segment lost 3 bases and the J segment 0 bases; nucleotides outside the gene matches: 26. The CDR3 DNA reads as TGTGCCTGTGACCCTCTTCCCTCCCATTTATCTGGGGGAACGGGTCACACCGATAAACTCATCTTT. Translation: CACDPLPSHLSGGTGHTDKLIF.

This clone is large within its sample. This CDR3 is also generated by other DNA sequences in the sample. This chain uses TRDV2 with TRDJ1, with D maybe TRDD2 (6 bases). There are 15 residues in the CDR3. The germline V gene has CDR1 GEAIGNYY and CDR2 EKD. V was clipped by 0 bases and J by 1 base, with 11 bases between them. CDR3 in amino acids: CACDTIVPSTDKLIF. The CDR3 nucleotides are TGTGCCTGTGACACCATCGTTCCTAGCACCGATAAACTCATCTTT.

About this clone itself: This likely traces to a read error, being one base from a far larger clone. This same CDR3 is encoded by further DNA sequences in the sample. The chain is built from TRDV2 and TRDJ1, with 10 nucleotides matching TRDD3. Germline V CDR1 and CDR2: GEAIGNYY, EKD. This CDR3 is built from 15 residues. The CDR3 DNA sequence: TGTGCCTGCGACACCTGGGGGATAAAAAACGATAAACTCATCTTT. It is translated as CACDTWGIKNDKLIF.

In regard to this clone: The likely explanation is a read error, given a far larger clone one base away. The chain carries TRDV2 and TRDJ1; 10 bases align to TRDD3. V lost 1 base to trimming and J lost 3 bases; unmatched junction nucleotides: 22. Per the germline V gene, CDR1 is GEAIGNYY and CDR2 is EKD. CDR3 length: 21 residues. Here the CDR3 reads CACDTAGSTGGFRVEADKLIF. The CDR3 bases are TGTGCCTGTGACACTGCGGGGAGTACTGGGGGATTTCGGGTCGAGGCCGATAAACTCATCTTT.

This clone is termed large. This sample includes further DNA sequences coding for the same CDR3. The chain joins TRDV2 to TRDJ1, with 12 bases aligning to TRDD3. The length of the CDR3 is 19 residues. Trimming took 1 base from V and 0 from J; bases not matched to a gene: 11. From germline, CDR1 is GEAIGNYY and CDR2 EKD. The CDR3 region is CACDTVLGDTKGHTDKLIF. The CDR3 DNA reads as TGTGCCTGTGACACTGTTCTGGGGGATACGAAGGGCCACACCGATAAACTCATCTTT.

This clone was found a few times. A far larger clone lies a single base away; this is likely a read error. Distinct nucleotide sequences in the sample also encode this CDR3. The V call is TRDV2, the J call TRDJ1, with 10 bases matching TRDD3. The CDR3 loop spans 18 amino acids. Germline assignment: CDR1 GEAIGNYY and CDR2 EKD. J lost 1 base, V lost 1 base, and 11 bases had no gene match. The CDR3 reads CACDTVGTGGFSTDKLIF. CDR3 coding DNA: TGTGCCTGTGACACGGTCGGTACTGGGGGATTCTCCACCGATAAACTCATCTTT.

A remark on this clone: A far more abundant clone sits one base away, making this likely a read error. The sample contains more than one DNA sequence encoding this CDR3. The gene calls are TRDV2 and TRDJ1; 8 bases fit TRDD3. The CDR3 consists of 17 residues. Trimming at V came to 1 base and at J to 0 bases, leaving 9 bases not matched to a gene. CDR1 and CDR2 from the germline V gene are GEAIGNYY and EKD. The CDR3 here is CACDTVGGGLDTDKLIF. The CDR3, as DNA: TGTGCCTGTGACACTGTAGGTGGGGGATTAGACACCGATAAACTCATCTTT.

By share of the sample, this clone is medium-sized. The V and J genes are TRDV2 and TRDJ3; the match to TRDD3 covers 11 bases. Germline lookup yields CDR1 GEAIGNYY and CDR2 EKD. This CDR3 comprises 22 residues. V lost 0 bases, J lost 0 bases, and 12 bases stayed unmatched. The CDR3 region is CACDTGFLGDTGGSWDTRQMFF. In DNA, the CDR3 is TGTGCCTGTGACACCGGGTTCCTGGGGGATACTGGCGGCTCCTGGGACACCCGACAGATGTTTTTC.

This clone has a count of ten or more. A far bigger clonotype differs at one base, so this is likely a read error. The rearrangement uses TRDV2 and TRDJ1, with 10 bases that match TRDD3. Germline V gene sequence: CDR1 GEAIGNYY, CDR2 EKD. The CDR3 runs to 15 residues. The CDR3 here is CACGTWGIKNDKLIF. For the CDR3, the DNA is TGTGCCTGTGGCACCTGGGGGATAAAAAACGATAAACTCATCTTT.